Below, 3 T cell receptor beta chains from the same sample are listed, as sequenced in a study of T-cell memory formation after mild COVID-19. TCRdb reprocessed the 5' RACE reads with MiXCR, giving one entry per CDR3 protein. The table shows 100,000 to 120,000 distinct CDR3 sequences, with roughly 19% occurring only once. The material sequenced was PBMCs or a T cell subset sorted from them (not recorded which). Receptors originate from a man between 18 and 29 years old who had mild COVID-19 (a few samples of this study predate the infection). Cell type and time point are not known.

The chain joins TRBV2 to TRBJ1-2, with 7 bases aligning to TRBD1. The CDR3 is 15 residues long. Germline values: CDR1 SNHLY, CDR2 FYNNEI. Trimming cost V 7 bases and J 5 bases; bases outside gene matches: 13. For the CDR3, the DNA is TGTGCCAGCACCGCAAGTTTGACAGGGCTGTATGGCTACACCTTC. Its translation: CASTASLTGLYGYTF.

This clonotype has just a few counts. A read error may account for a junction end that differs from germline. This chain joins TRBV9 and TRBJ2-7, with D perhaps TRBD2 (6 bases). The germline CDR1 and CDR2 sequences are SGDLS and YYNGEE. The length of the CDR3 is 13 residues. The CDR3 DNA sequence: TGTGCCAGCAGCGTAGATGGGCAGGGACTCCCACACTTC. Its protein product is CASSVDGQGLPHF.

This clonotype was observed a handful of times. This CDR3 is CASSLDSNQPQHF. The CDR3 DNA reads TGTGCCAGCAGCTTAGACAGCAATCAGCCCCAGCATTTT. The rearrangement joins TRBV7-2 to TRBJ1-5, with unresolved D. CDR3 length equals 13 residues. Germline V gene data show CDR1 as SGHTA and CDR2 as FQGNSA. V shed 1 base and J shed 1 base, with 2 bases lying between them.